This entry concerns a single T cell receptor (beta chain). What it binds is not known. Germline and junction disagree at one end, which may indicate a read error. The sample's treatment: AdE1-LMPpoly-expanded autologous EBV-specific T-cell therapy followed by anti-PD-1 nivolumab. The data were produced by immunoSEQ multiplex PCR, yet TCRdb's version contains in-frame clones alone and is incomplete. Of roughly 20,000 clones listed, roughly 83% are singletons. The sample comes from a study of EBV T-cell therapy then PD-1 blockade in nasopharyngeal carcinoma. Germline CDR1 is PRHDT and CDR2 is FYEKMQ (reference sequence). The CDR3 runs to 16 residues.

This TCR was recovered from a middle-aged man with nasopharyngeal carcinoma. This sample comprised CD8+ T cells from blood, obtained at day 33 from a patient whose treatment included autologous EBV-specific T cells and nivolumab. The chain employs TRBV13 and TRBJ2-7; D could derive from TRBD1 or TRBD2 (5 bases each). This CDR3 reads CASSLATGTDSYEQYF. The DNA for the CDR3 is TGTGCCAGCAGTTTAGCCACCGGGACGGATTCCTACGAGCAGTACTTC.